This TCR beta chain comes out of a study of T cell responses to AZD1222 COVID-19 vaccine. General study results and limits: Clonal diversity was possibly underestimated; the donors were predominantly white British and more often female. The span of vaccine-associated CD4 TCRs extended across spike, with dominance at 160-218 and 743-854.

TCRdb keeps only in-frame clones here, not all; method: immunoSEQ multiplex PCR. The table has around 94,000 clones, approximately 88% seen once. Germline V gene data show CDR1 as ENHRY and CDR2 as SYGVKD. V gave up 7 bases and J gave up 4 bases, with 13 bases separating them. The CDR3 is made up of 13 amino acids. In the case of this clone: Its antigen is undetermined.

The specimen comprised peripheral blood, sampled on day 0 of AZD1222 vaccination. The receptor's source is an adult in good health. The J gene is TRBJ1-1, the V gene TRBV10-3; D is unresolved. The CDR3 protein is CAIKGREGTEAFF. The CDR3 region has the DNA TGTGCCATCAAGGGTCGGGAGGGCACTGAAGCTTTCTTT.